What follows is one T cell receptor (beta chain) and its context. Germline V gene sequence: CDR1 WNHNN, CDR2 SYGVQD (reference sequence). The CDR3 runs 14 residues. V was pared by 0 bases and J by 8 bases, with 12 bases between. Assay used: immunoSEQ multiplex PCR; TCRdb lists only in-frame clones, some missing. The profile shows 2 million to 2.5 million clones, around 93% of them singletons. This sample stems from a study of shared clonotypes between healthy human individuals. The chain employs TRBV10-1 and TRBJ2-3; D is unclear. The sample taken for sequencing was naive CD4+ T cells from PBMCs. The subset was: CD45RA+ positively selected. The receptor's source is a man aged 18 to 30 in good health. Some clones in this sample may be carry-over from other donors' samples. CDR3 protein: CASSESEFDGTQYF. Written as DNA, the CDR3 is TGCGCCAGCAGTGAGTCCGAATTCGACGGTACGCAGTATTTT.